This T cell receptor (beta chain) came from a study of blood T cells in healthy people across ages. This clonotype was recorded a few times. The second PCR ran roughly 6 to 12 cycles with a sample-barcoded 5' primer and J-beta primers. At least 2.5 million CDR3-containing paired-end reads were obtained per sample. Via MiXCR, TCRdb re-called the 5' RACE reads, giving one row per CDR3 protein. Here the sample spans 1.5 million to 2 million distinct CDR3 sequences, 40% to 55% being singletons. The CDR3 is 14 amino acids. After removal of 8 bases from V and 6 bases from J, the junction contained 11 bases not matched to a gene. From germline, CDR1 is MNHEY and CDR2 SMNVEV (reference sequence).

The clonotype originates from a woman aged 40 to 49 in good health. Material: blood. V is TRBV27 and J is TRBJ1-2, with 8 positions matching TRBD1. The CDR3: CASRRTGSVNGYTF. As DNA, the CDR3 is TGTGCCAGCCGTCGGACAGGGAGCGTTAATGGCTACACCTTC.